This TCR beta chain stems from a study of T cells in women clearing cervical HPV infection. The CDR3 contains 15 residues. Trimming took off 3 bases at V and 7 bases at J, with 18 bases between the two ends. Per the germline V gene, CDR1 is SQVTM and CDR2 is ANQGSEA. Cervical HPV DNA detected by MY09/MY11 PCR, typed by dot-blot. The table came from immunoSEQ multiplex PCR; TCRdb's copy has only in-frame clones and leaves some out. This sample contains tens of thousands of clones. About this clone: The CDR3 extends 3 residues past the end of the read, so its final part is completed from the germline J gene.

Sequencing input: blood buffy coat. The rearrangement links TRBV29-1 to TRBJ2-2; perhaps TRBD1 as D (5 bases). The receptor's source is a woman between 18 and 70 years old with a cervical HPV16 infection that either progressed to CIN3+ or cleared (not recorded which). The sequenced part of the CDR3 DNA is TGCAGCGTTGAGGAATCTCAGTTTAGGGGCGGGGAG. This translates into CSVEESQFRGGE. The CDR3, in full, reads CSVEESQFRGGELFF.